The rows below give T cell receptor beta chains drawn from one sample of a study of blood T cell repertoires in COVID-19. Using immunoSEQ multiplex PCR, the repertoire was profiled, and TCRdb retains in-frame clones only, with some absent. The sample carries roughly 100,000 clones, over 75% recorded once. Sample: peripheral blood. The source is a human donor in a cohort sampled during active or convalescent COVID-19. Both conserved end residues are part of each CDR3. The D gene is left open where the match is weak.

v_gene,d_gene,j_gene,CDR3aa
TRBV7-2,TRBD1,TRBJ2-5,CASSLSTGAQKTQYF
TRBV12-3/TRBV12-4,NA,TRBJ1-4,CASRRVEKLFF
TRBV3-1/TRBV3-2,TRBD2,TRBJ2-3,CASRPWGSGGAPDTQYF
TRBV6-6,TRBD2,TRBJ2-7,CASSPSGGIYEQYF
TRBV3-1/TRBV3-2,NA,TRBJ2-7,CATQREQYF
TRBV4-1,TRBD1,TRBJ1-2,CASSQDNRGYGYTF
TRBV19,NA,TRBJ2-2,CASYRWNTGELFF
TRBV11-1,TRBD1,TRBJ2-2,CASSPDRGSTGELFF
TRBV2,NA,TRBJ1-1,CASSDLNRWTEAFF
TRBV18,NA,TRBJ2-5,CASSPGREETQYF
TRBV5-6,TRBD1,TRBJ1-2,CASSPGTGGLVYYGYTF
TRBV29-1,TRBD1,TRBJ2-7,CSVEDRERAEQYF
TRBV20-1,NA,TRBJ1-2,CSASLQTNYGYTF
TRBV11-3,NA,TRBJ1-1,CASSRGVNTEAFF
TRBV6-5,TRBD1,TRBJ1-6,CASWGTENSPLHF
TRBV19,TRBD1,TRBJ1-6,CASSSQGLGNSPLHF
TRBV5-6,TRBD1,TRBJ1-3,CASSLDRGSYGNTIYF
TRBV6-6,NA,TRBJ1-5,CASSRDSDEPQHF
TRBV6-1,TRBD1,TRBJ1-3,CASTQQGADGNTIYF
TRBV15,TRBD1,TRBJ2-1,CATSRDAGQGANEQFF
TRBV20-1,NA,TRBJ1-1,CSAAGYTEAFF
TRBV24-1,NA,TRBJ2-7,CATSDQKAEEQYF
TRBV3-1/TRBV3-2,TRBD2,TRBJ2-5,CASSQHTGGRETQYF
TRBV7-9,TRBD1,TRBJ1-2,CASSLAWTGLGGYTF
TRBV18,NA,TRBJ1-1,CASSRGAAGTMNTEAFF
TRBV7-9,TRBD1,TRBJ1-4,CASSLPQGGEKLFF
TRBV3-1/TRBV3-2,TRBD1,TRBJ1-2,CASSQDPRTGVGGYTF
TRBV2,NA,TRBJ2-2,CASRRQGGTGELFF
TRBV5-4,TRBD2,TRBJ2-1,CASSLGRTSDEQFF
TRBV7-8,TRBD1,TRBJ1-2,CASSLRDRGFGGYTF
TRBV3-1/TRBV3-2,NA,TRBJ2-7,CASSQAVQSYEQYF
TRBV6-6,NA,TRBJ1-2,CASSYGGASGYTF
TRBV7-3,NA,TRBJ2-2,CASSPSGQNTGELFF
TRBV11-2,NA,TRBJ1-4,CASSPTGYLEKLFF
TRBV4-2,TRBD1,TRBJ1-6,CASSPWDSYNSPLHF
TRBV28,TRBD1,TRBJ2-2,CASSYPGQGPTGELFF
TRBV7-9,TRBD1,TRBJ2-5,CASSFTGAQYF
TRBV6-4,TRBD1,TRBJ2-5,CASCRGQETQYF
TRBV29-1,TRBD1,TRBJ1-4,CSVDRGGEKLFF
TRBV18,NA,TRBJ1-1,CASSQGEGEAFF
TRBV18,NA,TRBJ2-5,CASSANQETQYF